This T cell receptor beta chain stems from a study of CXCR3-negative and CXCR3-positive naive CD8 T cells. Across the study: The TRB read total, about 135 million, broke down to about 1.5 +/- 0.3 million reads per library.

General study points: Fresh PBMCs went into most assays, and CXCR3 expression partly declined after cryopreservation. Both naive subsets showed comparably high diversity, and memory CD8+ cells showed much lower diversity. CXCR3-positive naive cells carried more hydrophobic TRB CDR3s than CXCR3-negative ones. TRB CDR3 properties indicated TCR strength, while surface CD5 was similar across naive subsets.

On this clonotype: Its antigen remains unknown.

This CDR3 spans 17 amino acids. Germline V CDR1 and CDR2: SGHTA, FQGTGA. TRB cDNA was prepared as libraries by UMI-labeled 5' RACE. TCRdb re-called the 5' RACE reads; every CDR3 protein appears as one record, without DNA. The repertoire table contains roughly 110,000 distinct CDR3 sequences. The receptor was derived from a human donor in good health. Some clones in this sample may be carry-over from other donors' samples. Sample: naive CXCR3+ CD8+ T cells from blood. Subset given: CD45RO-CCR7+CD27+CD95- naive CD8+ T cells expressing CXCR3 (TNR3+). The V gene is TRBV7-3, the J gene TRBJ1-1; TCRdb reports TRBD1, a call that lacks DNA to check it against. Here the CDR3 reads CASSLTGGGRLNTEAFF.